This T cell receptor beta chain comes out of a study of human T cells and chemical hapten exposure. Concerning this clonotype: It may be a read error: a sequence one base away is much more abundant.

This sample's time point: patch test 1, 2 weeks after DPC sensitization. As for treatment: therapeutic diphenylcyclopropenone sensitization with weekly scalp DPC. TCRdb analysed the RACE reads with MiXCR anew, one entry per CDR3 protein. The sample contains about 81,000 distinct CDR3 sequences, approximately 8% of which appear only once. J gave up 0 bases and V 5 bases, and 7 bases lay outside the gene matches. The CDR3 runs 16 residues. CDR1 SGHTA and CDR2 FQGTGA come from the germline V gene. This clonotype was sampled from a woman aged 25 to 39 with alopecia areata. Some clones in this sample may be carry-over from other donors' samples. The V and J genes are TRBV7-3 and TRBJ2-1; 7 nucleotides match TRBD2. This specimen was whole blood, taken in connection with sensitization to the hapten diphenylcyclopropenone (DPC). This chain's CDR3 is CASSLRAGSSYNEQFF. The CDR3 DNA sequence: TGTGCCAGCAGCCTCCGAGCGGGAAGCTCCTACAATGAGCAGTTCTTC.